This is a list of T cell receptor beta chains from one sample in a study of response to subunit inactivated influenza vaccine. One entry per CDR3 protein results from TCRdb running MiXCR on the RT-PCR reads. The sample yields 500,000 to 550,000 distinct CDR3 sequences, about 7.6% seen once. The sequences come from PBMCs from blood, collected about 24 months after vaccination. The receptors originated from a man between 50 and 75 years old who received an inactivated influenza vaccine. Both conserved end residues are part of each CDR3. D genes are given only for firm matches. Clone size is shown for a subset of rows, as once, few, many or a class of expanded clone.

d_gene	v_gene	j_gene	abundance	CDR3nt	CDR3aa
TRBD2	TRBV20-1	TRBJ2-1	many	TGCAGTGCTAGAGCGGGCGGACTAGCGGCACTTAATGAGCAGTTCTTC	CSARAGGLAALNEQFF
-	TRBV6-6	TRBJ2-2	-	TGTGCCAGCCGGTGGGGCAACACCGGGGAGCTGTTTTTT	CASRWGNTGELFF
-	TRBV4-1	TRBJ2-5	-	TGCGCCAGCAGCCAAGCGCAGGGGATGGGGGCCCAGTACTTC	CASSQAQGMGAQYF
-	TRBV6-1	TRBJ2-6	-	TGTGCCAGCGGCAAGTCTGGGGCCAACGTCCTGACTTTC	CASGKSGANVLTF
-	TRBV5-1	TRBJ2-5	many	TGCGCCAGCAGCTTGGAGGGTCGGCAAGAGACCCAGTACTTC	CASSLEGRQETQYF
TRBD1	TRBV29-1	TRBJ2-7	-	TGCAGCGCCCAGGGACAGGGGGCATACGAGCAGTACTTC	CSAQGQGAYEQYF
TRBD2	TRBV7-2	TRBJ2-5	few	TGTGCCAGCAGCTTAACCCGGGAGGTCGGAGAGACCCAGTACTTC	CASSLTREVGETQYF
-	TRBV25-1	TRBJ2-2	many	TGTGCCAGCAGTGAATACGGCAGGGGCACCGGGGAGCTGTTTTTT	CASSEYGRGTGELFF
-	TRBV20-1	TRBJ2-1	-	TGCAGTGCTAGAGAGGGTACACTAGTTGAGCAGTTCTTC	CSAREGTLVEQFF
TRBD2	TRBV20-1	TRBJ2-7	few	TGCAGTGCCCTCATTCTAGCGGGAGCAAGGAACGAGCAGTACTTC	CSALILAGARNEQYF
-	TRBV3-1	TRBJ2-7	-	TGTGCCAGCAGCCAACGGCGTTACGAGCAGTACTTC	CASSQRRYEQYF
TRBD2	TRBV29-1	TRBJ2-1	-	TGCAGCGTTGCTAGCGGGGGCTTAAACGAGCAGTTCTTC	CSVASGGLNEQFF
-	TRBV7-6	TRBJ2-1	-	TGTGCCAGCAGCTTAGCCTGGGCCGATGAGCAGTTCTTC	CASSLAWADEQFF
TRBD1	TRBV12-3/TRBV12-4	TRBJ2-1	many	TGTGCCAGCAGTGCCCGGGACAGGGGGTTGAATGAGCAGTTCTTC	CASSARDRGLNEQFF
-	TRBV4-2	TRBJ2-7	-	TGTGCCAGCAGCCAAGATCCGGGAGGGGGCTCCGAGCAGTACTTC	CASSQDPGGGSEQYF
TRBD2	TRBV28	TRBJ2-2	many	TGTGCCAGCAGTTCCGTCGTCTCCTCCGTAACTAGCGGGAGGGCCGGTGGCGGGGAGCTGTTTTTT	CASSSVVSSVTSGRAGGGELFF
TRBD1	TRBV5-1	TRBJ1-6	-	TGCGCCAGCAGACGCGGACAGGGGGTGAGTTCACCCCTCCACTTT	CASRRGQGVSSPLHF
-	TRBV6-5	TRBJ2-7	many	TGTGCCAGTTCCCGGGGGCCTGGGGAGCAGTACTTC	CASSRGPGEQYF
-	TRBV3-1	TRBJ2-5	many	TGTGCCAGCAGCCAAGTGGGGGGAAAAGAGACCCAGTACTTC	CASSQVGGKETQYF
-	TRBV6-2/TRBV6-3	TRBJ1-4	-	TGTGCCAGCAGACCAGGGGATAGAAAACTGTTTTTT	CASRPGDRKLFF
-	TRBV4-3	TRBJ2-1	-	TGCGCCAGCAGCCAAGAACCAGGGGCCGGTCGCCGGCAGTTCTTC	CASSQEPGAGRRQFF
-	TRBV2	TRBJ1-6	few	TGTGCCAGCAGGCTAGACAGGTCGGAGTATTCACCCCTCCACTTT	CASRLDRSEYSPLHF
-	TRBV12-3/TRBV12-4	TRBJ1-1	many	TGTGCCAGCAGTTTCGGAGGGAACACTGAAGCTTTCTTT	CASSFGGNTEAFF
-	TRBV4-3	TRBJ2-3	few	TGCGCCAGCAGCCAAGATCCTGGGGTTTTCACAGATACGCAGTATTTT	CASSQDPGVFTDTQYF
-	TRBV20-1	TRBJ2-2	few	TGCAGTGCTAGCCCCAGCTCCGTGATCGAAGGGGAGCTGTTTTTT	CSASPSSVIEGELFF
TRBD2	TRBV5-1	TRBJ2-1	many	TGCGCCAGCAGCTTGGGACTAGCGAGATCGCGATACAATGAGCAGTTCTTC	CASSLGLARSRYNEQFF